This is a list of T cell receptor beta chains from one sample in a study of shared clonotypes between healthy human individuals. Libraries were prepared by immunoSEQ multiplex PCR; TCRdb keeps only in-frame clonotypes and omits some of them. The sample consists of approximately 710,000 clones, less than 95% of them appearing once. The sequencing sample was made of memory CD8+ T cells from PBMCs. Receptors originate from a man between 18 and 35 years old in good health. Some clones in this sample may be carry-over from other donors' samples. CDR3s include the opening cysteine and the closing phenylalanine or tryptophan. Fields, in order: CDR3 protein, V gene, D gene, J gene. A D gene is named only where the DNA matches it firmly.

CASSSYTGELFF	TRBV28	NA	TRBJ2-2
CASSEGSWGEQYF	TRBV9	NA	TRBJ2-7
CATSNGGPSYEQYF	TRBV5-8	NA	TRBJ2-7
CASSIGDTYYGYTF	TRBV19	NA	TRBJ1-2
CASSYDGTSGYEQYF	TRBV6-6	TRBD2	NA
CASSLGEVSYNEQFF	TRBV5-4	NA	TRBJ2-1
CASRRTPLYYNEQFF	TRBV7-8	NA	TRBJ2-1
CASSPTGGVETQYF	TRBV11-2	TRBD1	TRBJ2-5
CAWSGAGESPWEQYF	TRBV7-9	NA	TRBJ2-7
CASRIDRGSGKFSYNEQFF	TRBV28	TRBD1	TRBJ2-1
CAAKAGTGQGEAFF	TRBV28	TRBD1	TRBJ1-1
CATSRDAGGGGYF	TRBV15	TRBD2	TRBJ2-4
CASSSIRVRDRGGTDTQYF	TRBV7-9	TRBD1	TRBJ2-3
CASSVAVGSTYEQYF	TRBV9	NA	TRBJ2-7
CASSQSSLGGYGYTF	TRBV14	NA	TRBJ1-2
CASSVDGFSYEQYF	TRBV9	NA	TRBJ2-7
CASRGENTGELFF	TRBV5-1	NA	TRBJ2-2
CATSPGADRDEQYF	TRBV15	TRBD1	TRBJ2-7
CASSDSRTGFGGYTF	TRBV6-1	TRBD1	TRBJ1-2
CASSDHRGNSPLHF	TRBV6-4	NA	TRBJ1-6
CASAPNGVQPQHF	TRBV19	NA	TRBJ1-5
CASSSFPGRNQPQHF	TRBV27	NA	TRBJ1-5
CASSETGRSDEQYF	TRBV9	NA	TRBJ2-7
CASSVGRAEAFF	TRBV25-1	NA	TRBJ1-1
CASQPVAPTGTGEQYF	TRBV21-1	NA	TRBJ2-7
CASSLGTGTYGYTF	TRBV11-2	NA	TRBJ1-2
CASSSKGLGETQYF	TRBV7-9	NA	TRBJ2-5
CASSFMTDTYEQYF	TRBV7-9	NA	TRBJ2-7
CASSYGGTTEAFF	TRBV6-5	NA	TRBJ1-1
CASSGPGSQPQHF	TRBV28	NA	TRBJ1-5
CASSSGAGAPNEQYF	TRBV7-9	TRBD2	TRBJ2-7
CASSLGSTEAFF	TRBV5-1	NA	TRBJ1-1
CATGTSGRSYEQYF	TRBV4-1	TRBD2	TRBJ2-7
CASSSRLAGEQFF	TRBV9	TRBD2	TRBJ2-1
CASSPHPFTSEQYF	TRBV18	NA	TRBJ2-7
CASTYPPGGSYNEQFF	TRBV11-2	NA	TRBJ2-1
CASSSPRGQTINEQFF	TRBV27	TRBD1	TRBJ2-1
CASGGVAWSWTGELFF	TRBV10-2	NA	TRBJ2-2
CASSLPPSGGYNEQFF	TRBV7-9	TRBD2	TRBJ2-1
CASSTRSGRASSQPQHF	TRBV19	NA	TRBJ1-5
CASSLEASNTYEQYF	TRBV5-1	NA	TRBJ2-7
CASSLTSSPRGLRELFF	TRBV7-9	NA	TRBJ2-2
CASSERSSGSLVPETQYF	TRBV2	TRBD2	TRBJ2-5
CASSHLRDRAYEQYF	TRBV7-9	TRBD1	TRBJ2-7
CASSSPGTSTNEQFF	TRBV6-5	NA	TRBJ2-1
CASGEGTVFSNQPQHF	TRBV5-8	TRBD1	TRBJ1-5
CATSSGTRGEQYF	TRBV15	NA	TRBJ2-7
CASSKWTSGINEQFF	TRBV11-3	TRBD2	TRBJ2-1
CASSRGGTGGYYEQYF	TRBV19	TRBD1	TRBJ2-7
CASSVGQGTFYEQYF	TRBV19	TRBD1	TRBJ2-7
CAISDMAGYNEQFF	TRBV10-3	NA	TRBJ2-1
CASSRTSGSYNEQFF	TRBV27	TRBD2	TRBJ2-1
CAISDLGREHQPQHF	TRBV10-3	NA	TRBJ1-5